These 23 T cell receptor beta chains originate from one sample sequenced in a study of blood T cell repertoires in COVID-19. Sequencing was performed with immunoSEQ multiplex PCR; in TCRdb, only in-frame clones are kept and a portion is missing. The sample lists about 170,000 clones, about 80% occurring once. Source material: peripheral blood. These receptors originate from a woman aged 40 to 49 with COVID-19, enrolled during active disease.

The V and J genes are TRBV4-1 and TRBJ1-2; D call uncertain. The ends were cut back, 0 bases at V and 7 bases at J, with 12 bases in the middle. CDR3 length: 14 residues. Germline V gene sequence: CDR1 MGHRA, CDR2 YSYEKL. The CDR3 loop reads CASSQESPGSGYTF. The CDR3 DNA sequence: TGCGCCAGCAGCCAAGAAAGTCCCGGTAGTGGCTACACCTTC.

V usage is TRBV27 and J usage is TRBJ2-5; D might be TRBD1 (5 bases). The CDR3 sequence is 15 residues long. Per the germline V gene, CDR1 is MNHEY and CDR2 is SMNVEV (reference sequence). Trimming took off 6 bases at V and 2 bases at J, with 16 bases between the two ends. For the CDR3, the DNA is TGTGCCAGCAGACAGGAGAGACAGTTTCAAGAGACCCAGTACTTC. It is translated as CASRQERQFQETQYF.

The chain combines TRBV5-1 with TRBJ2-7; a weak D match, TRBD2 (7 bases). Germline loops: CDR1 SGHRS, CDR2 YFSETQ. Trimming cost V 4 bases and J 3 bases, with 14 bases left between them. The CDR3 is made up of 14 amino acids. The CDR3 region is CASSQGSGNYEQYF. For the CDR3, the DNA is TGCGCCAGCAGCCAGGGGAGCGGGAACTACGAGCAGTACTTC.

V usage is TRBV5-6 and J usage is TRBJ2-5; D gene unclear. The CDR3 is 11 residues long. The germline V and J ends were trimmed by 4 bases and 2 bases, with 3 bases remaining between them. The germline CDR1 and CDR2 sequences are SGHDT and YYEEEE. The CDR3 DNA reads as TGTGCCAGCAGCACTCAAGAGACCCAGTACTTC. Protein: CASSTQETQYF. The entire variable domain, with the rest obtained from reference TRBV5-6 and TRBJ2-5, is as follows: DAGVTQSPTHLIKTRGQQVTLRCSPKSGHDTVSWYQQALGQGPQFIFQYYEEEERQRGNFPDRFSGHQFPNYSSELNVNALLLGDSALYLCASSTQETQYFGPGTRLLVL.

The V and J genes are TRBV19 and TRBJ1-2; D is possibly TRBD1 (6 bases). CDR1 LNHDA and CDR2 SQIVND come from the germline V gene (reference sequence). This CDR3 has 13 amino acids. The V end lost 4 bases, the J end lost 4 bases, and 10 bases lay between the germline ends. The CDR3 here is CASSTQGGYGYTF. In DNA form, the CDR3 reads TGTGCCAGTAGTACCCAAGGGGGCTATGGCTACACCTTC.

The CDR3, as DNA: TGTGCCAGCACCAAGGGATCTGGGACTGGAGGCGATGAGCAGTTCTTC. The encoded protein is CASTKGSGTGGDEQFF. The gene calls are TRBV9 and TRBJ2-1; weak D call: TRBD2 (6 bases). The CDR3 sequence is 16 residues long. Trimming removed 6 bases from V and 8 bases from J, with 24 bases in between. The V gene's germline CDR1 is SGDLS and CDR2 YYNGEE.

The chain links TRBV6-5 to TRBJ2-7; D ambiguous. In germline, CDR1 is MNHEY, CDR2 SVGAGI. The CDR3 length is 11 residues. Trimming removed 3 bases at V and 9 bases at J, with 9 bases between. The CDR3 coding sequence is TGTGCCAGCAGTTATCAAGGCGGGCAGTACTTC. Encoded protein: CASSYQGGQYF.

The rearrangement links TRBV10-2 to TRBJ1-2; 9 positions match TRBD1. Unmatched junction bases numbered 6, after V lost 9 bases and J lost 7 bases. The CDR3 spans 12 residues. Per the germline V gene, CDR1 is WSHSY and CDR2 is SAAADI. The CDR3 bases are TGCGCCAGTCGACCGGGACAGGGTGGCTACACCTTC. It yields the protein CASRPGQGGYTF.

V and J are TRBV6-5 and TRBJ1-2; 9 nucleotides agree with TRBD1. This CDR3 is 12 amino acids long. The germline V gene has CDR1 MNHEY and CDR2 SVGAGI. Trimming cost V 7 bases and J 4 bases; bases outside gene matches: 1. CDR3 DNA: TGTGCCAGCAAGGACAGGGGCTATGGCTACACCTTC. Translated: CASKDRGYGYTF.

J is TRBJ2-7 and V is TRBV7-9, with 8 bases identical to TRBD2. Trimming at V came to 3 bases and at J to 7 bases, leaving 8 bases not matched to a gene. There are 14 residues in the CDR3. CDR1 is SEHNR and CDR2 is FQNEAQ in the germline V gene (reference sequence). The CDR3, as DNA: TGTGCCAGCAGCTTTACTAGCGGCCTGGGGGAGCAGTACTTC. It codes for CASSFTSGLGEQYF.

This chain uses TRBV19 with TRBJ1-5; maybe TRBD1 (5 bases). The CDR3 sequence is 17 residues long. Trimming stripped 1 base from V and 3 bases from J, with 16 bases between. Germline V gene sequence: CDR1 LNHDA, CDR2 SQIVND (reference sequence). CDR3 sequence reads: CASSIGERGANNQPQHF. The CDR3 DNA is TGTGCCAGTAGTATAGGAGAAAGGGGTGCCAACAATCAGCCCCAGCATTTT. Using reference TRBV19 and TRBJ1-5 for the parts outside the CDR3, the full variable domain is DGGITQSPKYLFRKEGQNVTLSCEQNLNHDAMYWYRQDPGQGLRLIYYSQIVNDFQKGDIAEGYSVSREKKESFPLTVTSAQKNPTAFYLCASSIGERGANNQPQHFGDGTRLSIL.

The genes are TRBV2 and TRBJ1-6; D is unclear. Trimming removed 6 bases at V and 10 bases at J, with 22 bases between. This CDR3 spans 16 amino acids. CDR1 and CDR2 (germline): SNHLY, FYNNEI. The DNA for the CDR3 is TGTGCCAGCAGAAAGCCGTCCGGACTGGGAAGATCACCCCTCCACTTT. Its translation is CASRKPSGLGRSPLHF.

The chain joins TRBV2 to TRBJ2-3, with 11 bases matching TRBD1. The CDR3 contains 13 residues. With 9 bases clipped from V and 5 bases from J, the junction kept 4 bases outside the gene matches. In germline, CDR1 is SNHLY, CDR2 FYNNEI. This chain's CDR3 is CASADRGQDTQYF. The CDR3, as DNA: TGTGCCAGTGCGGACAGGGGGCAAGATACGCAGTATTTT.

This chain links TRBV5-6 with TRBJ1-4, with 10 bases identical to TRBD1. The germline CDR1 and CDR2 sequences are SGHDT and YYEEEE. The CDR3 runs to 14 residues. V shed 4 bases, J shed 8 bases, and the junction held 5 bases outside the gene matches. CDR3 bases: TGTGCCAGCAGCCGGACAGGGGGAGCGGAAAAACTGTTTTTT. Encoded protein: CASSRTGGAEKLFF.

The gene calls are TRBV6-5 and TRBJ2-1, with 10 bases that match TRBD1. The CDR3 has 14 amino acids. The ends lost 6 bases at V and 7 bases at J; junction bases unmatched: 6. The V gene's germline CDR1 is MNHEY and CDR2 SVGAGI. The CDR3 DNA is TGTGCCAGCAGCTGGGGACAGGGGTTGAATGAGCAGTTCTTC. It translates to CASSWGQGLNEQFF.

This sequence joins TRBV4-2 and TRBJ1-2, with 9 bases lining up with TRBD1. Per the germline V gene, CDR1 is LGHNA and CDR2 is YNFKEQ. V lost 2 bases and J lost 8; bases outside the gene matches: 21. This CDR3 comprises 19 residues. CDR3 residues: CASSQPNRAPGQGMGGYTF. The CDR3 DNA sequence: TGTGCCAGCAGCCAACCAAACCGCGCTCCGGGACAGGGAATGGGAGGCTACACCTTC.

This clone was found once. The same CDR3 is also encoded by other DNA sequences in this sample. This CDR3 is CAISQQESQETQYF. The CDR3 region has the DNA TGTGCCATCAGTCAACAGGAGTCCCAAGAGACCCAGTACTTC. The chain has TRBV10-3 and TRBJ2-5; D might be TRBD1 (5 bases). Germline CDR1 reads ENHRY; CDR2 reads SYGVKD. V was cut by 5 bases and J by 1 base, with 11 bases left in between. The CDR3 runs to 14 residues.

The gene calls are TRBV5-4 and TRBJ2-2; 8 nucleotides match TRBD2. The CDR3 is 17 amino acids. In germline, CDR1 is SGHNT, CDR2 YYREEE (reference sequence). Trimming cost V 4 bases and J 2 bases; bases outside gene matches: 10. CDR3 loop: CASSPPRGGFNTGELFF. The CDR3 nucleotides read TGTGCCAGCAGCCCCCCTCGGGGGGGATTTAACACCGGGGAGCTGTTTTTT.

The gene calls are TRBV19 and TRBJ2-1; 9 nucleotides agree with TRBD1. The CDR3 runs 17 residues. V lost 3 bases and J lost 5; bases outside the gene matches: 11. Germline V lookup: CDR1 LNHDA, CDR2 SQIVND (reference sequence). CDR3: CASSITGGLGIHNEQFF. The DNA of the CDR3 is TGTGCCAGTAGTATTACAGGGGGCTTGGGAATCCACAATGAGCAGTTCTTC.

This rearrangement joins TRBV29-1 to TRBJ1-2; 8 bases agree with TRBD1. CDR3 length: 13 amino acids. The V segment lost 8 bases and the J segment 6 bases; nucleotides outside the gene matches: 11. Germline V lookup: CDR1 SQVTM, CDR2 ANQGSEA. The CDR3 coding sequence is TGCAGCATCCAGACAGGGGCAGGCAATGGCTACACCTTC. Translating gives CSIQTGAGNGYTF.

In this sample, this clone turned up once. This chain connects TRBV5-1 to TRBJ1-1; 7 bases align to TRBD1. The V segment lost 5 bases and the J segment 4 bases; nucleotides outside the gene matches: 8. The CDR3 loop spans 14 amino acids. CDR1 and CDR2 from the germline V gene are SGHRS and YFSETQ. Here the CDR3 reads CASSRGQRGTEAFF. In DNA, the CDR3 is TGCGCCAGCAGTAGGGGACAGAGAGGCACTGAAGCTTTCTTT.

The V gene is TRBV19, the J gene TRBJ2-3; 7 bases are shared with TRBD2. Germline-derived CDR1 and CDR2 are LNHDA and SQIVND (reference sequence). Trimming at V came to 8 bases and at J to 2 bases, leaving 10 bases not matched to a gene. The CDR3 consists of 15 residues. CDR3 nucleotide sequence: TGTGCCAGTGCCCCCCAGCGGGGACTCACAGATACGCAGTATTTT. Its translation: CASAPQRGLTDTQYF.

The chain links TRBV27 to TRBJ2-1; D uncertain. The germline V and J ends were trimmed by 6 bases and 10 bases, with 10 bases remaining between them. This CDR3 is built from 11 residues. Germline CDR1 and CDR2: MNHEY and SMNVEV (reference sequence). This chain's CDR3 is CASSVESEQFF. In nucleotides, the CDR3 is TGTGCCAGCAGCGTAGAGTCGGAGCAGTTCTTC.